The clone carrying this T cell receptor beta chain was seen a few times. This entry comes from a study of T cells in Graves' hyperthyroidism and ophthalmopathy. Study as a whole: Pretreatment peripheral blood was obtained at initial diagnosis.

Authors of the study amplified TCR beta CDR3 regions from RNA transcripts. HTBI primers drove first-round RT-PCR of the TCR CDR3. TCRdb re-called the multiplex PCR reads through MiXCR, storing one row per CDR3 protein. The profile shows roughly 420,000 distinct CDR3 sequences, 15% to 17% of them singletons. The CDR3 covers 18 residues. Trimming left V 5 bases short and J 1 base short, with 21 bases between. Germline lookup yields CDR1 MNHEY and CDR2 SMNVEV (reference sequence). J is TRBJ2-4 and V is TRBV27, with D maybe TRBD1 (5 bases). Material for sequencing was blood. This receptor was identified in a woman under 30 with Graves' hyperthyroidism. CDR3 loop: CASSTTSGPGRAKNIQYF. CDR3 nucleotides: TGTGCCAGCAGTACCACCTCCGGGCCAGGGCGGGCCAAAAACATTCAGTACTTC.